This is a list of T cell receptor beta chains from one sample in a study of shared clonotypes between healthy human individuals. Assay: immunoSEQ multiplex PCR; the TCRdb copy retains only in-frame clones and omits some. The sample includes about 2.2 million clones, 93% of them seen just once. The specimen was naive CD8+ T cells from PBMCs. All receptors come from a man aged 18 to 30 in good health. Some clones in this sample may be carry-over from other donors' samples. Both conserved end residues are part of each CDR3. D genes are given only for firm matches. Not every row has a clone size; where given, it reads once, few, many or a size class.

abundance	v_gene	j_gene	d_gene	CDR3aa	CDR3nt
-	TRBV12-5	TRBJ1-1	-	CASGFGRANTEAFF	TGTGCTAGTGGTTTCGGACGGGCGAACACTGAAGCTTTCTTT
-	TRBV9	TRBJ2-3	-	CASSVVQGPTDTQYF	TGTGCCAGCAGCGTAGTTCAGGGTCCTACAGATACGCAGTATTTT
-	TRBV11-2	TRBJ1-2	-	CASSLGGWGYTF	TGTGCCAGCAGCTTAGGGGGCTGGGGCTACACCTTC
-	TRBV28	TRBJ2-1	-	CASSTDPEQFF	TGTGCCAGCAGCACCGACCCTGAGCAGTTCTTC
-	TRBV10-3	TRBJ2-7	-	CAISEIDGPEQYF	TGTGCCATCAGTGAGATTGACGGGCCGGAGCAGTACTTC
-	TRBV6-5	TRBJ2-5	TRBD1	CASRRDRGLETQYF	TGTGCCAGCCGAAGGGACAGGGGGCTAGAGACCCAGTACTTC
-	TRBV27	TRBJ2-5	-	CASSTLGRGETQYF	TGTGCCAGCAGTACCTTGGGGAGAGGAGAGACCCAGTACTTC
-	TRBV27	TRBJ2-7	TRBD1	CASGYSGTGTYEQYF	TGTGCCAGCGGATATTCCGGGACAGGGACCTACGAGCAGTACTTC
-	TRBV14	TRBJ2-5	-	CASSQYRGGGEETQYF	TGTGCCAGCAGCCAGTACAGGGGAGGGGGAGAAGAGACCCAGTACTTC
-	TRBV19	TRBJ1-1	-	CASSIWLGVTEAFF	TGTGCCAGTAGTATATGGTTGGGAGTCACTGAAGCTTTCTTT
-	TRBV13	TRBJ1-1	-	CASSLGAHTEAFF	TGTGCCAGCAGCTTAGGGGCCCACACTGAAGCTTTCTTT
-	TRBV5-4	TRBJ2-7	TRBD1	CASSWGQYEQYF	TGTGCCAGCAGCTGGGGACAGTACGAGCAGTACTTC
-	TRBV6-5	TRBJ1-5	-	CASSQNNQPQHF	TGTGCCAGCAGCCAAAATAATCAGCCCCAGCATTTT
-	TRBV11-2	TRBJ2-1	-	CASSGRGPPREEQFF	TGTGCCAGCAGCGGAAGGGGACCACCCCGTGAGGAGCAGTTCTTC
-	TRBV27	TRBJ1-2	TRBD1	CASSQYTGDYGYTF	TGTGCCAGCAGTCAATATACAGGGGACTATGGCTACACCTTC
-	TRBV6-1	TRBJ1-1	-	CASERNTEAFF	TGTGCCAGCGAAAGAAACACTGAAGCTTTCTTT
once	TRBV4-2	TRBJ2-7	-	CASSQDRAGRTYEQYF	TGTGCCAGCAGCCAAGATAGGGCAGGGAGGACCTACGAGCAGTACTTC
-	TRBV6-5	TRBJ1-2	-	CASSGRESRYGYTF	TGTGCCAGCAGTGGGAGGGAGTCACGTTATGGCTACACCTTC
-	TRBV27	TRBJ1-1	TRBD1	CASGQGEAFF	TGTGCCAGTGGACAGGGTGAAGCTTTCTTT
-	TRBV27	TRBJ2-1	-	CASSLRGYNEQFF	TGTGCCAGCAGTTTGCGGGGTTACAATGAGCAGTTCTTC
-	TRBV9	TRBJ2-7	TRBD2	CASSVAGTSSYEQYF	TGTGCCAGCAGCGTAGCTGGGACTAGCTCCTACGAGCAGTACTTC
-	TRBV7-8	TRBJ2-1	TRBD2	CASSSSRGLASSNEQFF	TGTGCCAGCAGCTCCTCTCGTGGACTAGCGTCCAGCAATGAGCAGTTCTTC
once	TRBV5-1	TRBJ2-1	-	CASLSGLNEQFF	TGCGCCAGCCTCTCTGGGCTCAATGAGCAGTTCTTC
-	TRBV2	TRBJ2-1	TRBD2	CASSVSGGPDNEQFF	TGTGCCAGCAGTGTTTCGGGGGGACCCGACAATGAGCAGTTCTTC